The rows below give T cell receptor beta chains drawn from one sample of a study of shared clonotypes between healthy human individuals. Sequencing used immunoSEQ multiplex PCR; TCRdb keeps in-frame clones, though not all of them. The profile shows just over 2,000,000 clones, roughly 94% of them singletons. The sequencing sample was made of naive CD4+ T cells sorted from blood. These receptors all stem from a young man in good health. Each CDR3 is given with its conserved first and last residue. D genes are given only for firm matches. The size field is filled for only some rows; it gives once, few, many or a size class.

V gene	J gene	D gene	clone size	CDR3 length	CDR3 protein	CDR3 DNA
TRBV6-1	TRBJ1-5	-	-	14	CASYRAGSNQPQHF	TGTGCCAGCTACCGGGCAGGATCAAATCAGCCCCAGCATTTT
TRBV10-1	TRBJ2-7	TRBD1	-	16	CASSEGAGTEPYEQYF	TGCGCCAGCAGTGAGGGGGCCGGGACAGAGCCCTACGAGCAGTACTTC
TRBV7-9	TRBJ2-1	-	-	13	CASERWGPNEQFF	TGTGCCAGCGAACGGTGGGGGCCTAATGAGCAGTTCTTC
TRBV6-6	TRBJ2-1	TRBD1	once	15	CASSPRDRGGDEQFF	TGTGCCAGCAGTCCCCGGGACAGGGGTGGAGATGAGCAGTTCTTC
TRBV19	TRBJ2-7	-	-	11	CASTLDSEQYF	TGTGCCAGTACCCTTGACTCGGAGCAGTACTTC
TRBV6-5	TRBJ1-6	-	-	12	CASRNGPRPLHF	TGTGCCAGCAGAAACGGGCCTCGGCCCCTCCACTTT
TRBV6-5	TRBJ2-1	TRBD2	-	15	CASTPPGLAVSEQFF	TGTGCCAGCACCCCGCCGGGACTAGCGGTTTCAGAGCAGTTCTTC
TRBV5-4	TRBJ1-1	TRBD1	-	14	CASSLETGGTEAFF	TGTGCCAGCAGCTTGGAGACAGGGGGCACTGAAGCTTTCTTT
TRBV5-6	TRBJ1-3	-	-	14	CASSTTGPGNTIYF	TGTGCCAGCAGCACCACAGGGCCTGGAAACACCATATATTTT
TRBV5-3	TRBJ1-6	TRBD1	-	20	CARSEGQGQNFGSYNSPLHF	TGTGCCAGAAGCGAGGGACAGGGGCAAAACTTCGGCTCCTATAATTCACCCCTCCACTTT
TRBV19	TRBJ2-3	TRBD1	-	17	CASSRQGTSLGTDTQYF	TGTGCCAGTAGTAGACAGGGAACCTCCTTAGGCACAGATACGCAGTATTTT
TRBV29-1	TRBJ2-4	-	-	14	CSVAGGRAKNIQYF	TGCAGCGTTGCCGGGGGCAGGGCCAAAAACATTCAGTACTTC
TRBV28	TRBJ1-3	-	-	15	CASSLGAHSGNTIYF	TGTGCCAGCAGTTTAGGGGCACACTCTGGAAACACCATATATTTT
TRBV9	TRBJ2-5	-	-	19	CASTPNPRDNPSKRETQYF	TGTGCCAGCACCCCAAATCCGCGGGACAACCCCTCTAAGAGAGAGACCCAGTACTTC
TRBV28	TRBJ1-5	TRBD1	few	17	CASTPFSGTASNQPQHF	TGTGCCAGCACCCCTTTTTCCGGGACAGCTAGCAATCAGCCCCAGCATTTT
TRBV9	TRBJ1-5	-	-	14	CASSVGMGDQPQHF	TGTGCCAGCAGCGTAGGTATGGGGGATCAGCCCCAGCATTTT
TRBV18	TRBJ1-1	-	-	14	CASVVGRPNTEAFF	TGTGCCAGTGTTGTAGGCCGACCGAACACTGAAGCTTTCTTT
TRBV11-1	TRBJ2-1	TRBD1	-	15	CASSLDRASYNEQFF	TGTGCCAGCAGCCTCGACAGGGCCTCCTACAATGAGCAGTTCTTC
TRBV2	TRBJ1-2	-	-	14	CASSGGEGTYGYTF	TGTGCCAGCAGTGGGGGCGAGGGTACCTATGGCTACACCTTC
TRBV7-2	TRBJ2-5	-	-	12	CASSDRGQTQYF	TGTGCCAGCAGCGACCGAGGGCAGACCCAGTACTTC
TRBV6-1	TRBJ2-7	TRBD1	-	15	CASSLTGGDAYEQYF	TGTGCCAGCAGTTTGACAGGGGGTGATGCCTACGAGCAGTACTTC
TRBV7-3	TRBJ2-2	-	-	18	CASSSLKAFGVNTGELFF	TGTGCCAGCAGCTCGTTAAAAGCGTTTGGGGTGAACACCGGGGAGCTGTTTTTT
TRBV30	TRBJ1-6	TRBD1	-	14	CAWSSGTENSPLHF	TGTGCCTGGAGCTCCGGGACAGAGAATTCACCCCTCCACTTT
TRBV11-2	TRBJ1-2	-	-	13	CASSREWGAGYTF	TGTGCCAGCAGCCGAGAATGGGGCGCGGGCTACACCTTC